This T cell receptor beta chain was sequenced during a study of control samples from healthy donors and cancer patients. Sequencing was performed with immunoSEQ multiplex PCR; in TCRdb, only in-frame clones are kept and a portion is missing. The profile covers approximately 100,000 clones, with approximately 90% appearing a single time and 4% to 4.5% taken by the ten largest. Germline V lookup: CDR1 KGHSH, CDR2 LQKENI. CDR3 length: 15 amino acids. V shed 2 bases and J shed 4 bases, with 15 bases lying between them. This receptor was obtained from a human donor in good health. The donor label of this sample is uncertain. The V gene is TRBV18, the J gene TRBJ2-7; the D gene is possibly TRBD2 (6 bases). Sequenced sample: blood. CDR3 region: CASSPSGVISYEQYF. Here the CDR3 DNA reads TGTGCCAGCTCACCATCGGGGGTAATCTCTTACGAGCAGTACTTC.